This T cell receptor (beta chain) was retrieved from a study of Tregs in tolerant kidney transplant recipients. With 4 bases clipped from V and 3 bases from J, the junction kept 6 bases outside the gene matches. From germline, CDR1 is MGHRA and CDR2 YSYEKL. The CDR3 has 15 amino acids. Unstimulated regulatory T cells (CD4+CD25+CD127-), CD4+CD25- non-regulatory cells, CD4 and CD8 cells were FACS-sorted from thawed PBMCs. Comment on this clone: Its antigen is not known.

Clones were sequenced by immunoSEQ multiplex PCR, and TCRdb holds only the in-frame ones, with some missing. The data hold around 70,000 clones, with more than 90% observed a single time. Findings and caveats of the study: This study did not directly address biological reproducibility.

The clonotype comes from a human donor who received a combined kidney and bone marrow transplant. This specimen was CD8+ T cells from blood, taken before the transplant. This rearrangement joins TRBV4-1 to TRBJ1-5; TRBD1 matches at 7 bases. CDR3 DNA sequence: TGCGCCAGCAGCCTCCGGGACAGTTACAATCAGCCCCAGCATTTT. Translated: CASSLRDSYNQPQHF.